The entry below describes one T cell receptor beta chain. These data come from a study of shared clonotypes between healthy human individuals. Study-level background: The donor pool was made up of two women and three men aged 18 to 49.

Assay execution proceeded at the deep level. Some clones are missing from TCRdb's copy, which holds only in-frame ones; the method was immunoSEQ multiplex PCR. The sample has about 2.1 million clones, 80% to 95% seen once. In the naive CD8 group, cells lacked CD45RO and were positively selected for CCR7, so terminally differentiated effector memory CD45RA+ cells were left out. Nashville, Tennessee was home to all donors, who were Caucasian adults. The clonotype was recovered from a man between 18 and 35 years old in good health. Some clones in this sample may be carry-over from other donors' samples. Material: naive CD8+ T cells from PBMCs.

CDR3 in DNA: TGTGCCAGCAGTTTAGGGGTTTACTACGAGCAGTACTTC. This codes for CASSLGVYYEQYF. This rearrangement joins TRBV28 to TRBJ2-7; D unclear. The CDR3 loop spans 13 amino acids. V gave up 2 bases and J gave up 3 bases, with 8 bases separating them. Germline CDR1 MDHEN, CDR2 SYDVKM.